This T cell receptor (beta chain) was recovered during a study of T cell changes during pregnancy in multiple sclerosis. This CDR3 region has 11 residues. Germline V gene data show CDR1 as DFQATT and CDR2 as SNEGSKA (reference sequence). Trimming shortened V by 6 bases and J by 4 bases, and 6 bases separated the two germline ends. This clone was counted between two and nine times. Sequencing was performed with immunoSEQ multiplex PCR; in TCRdb, only in-frame clones are kept and a portion is missing. The sample lists tens of thousands of clones; roughly 85% were seen once. The chain carries TRBV20-1 and TRBJ2-2; D gene ambiguous. The sequencing here drew on CD4+ T cells from peripheral blood mononuclear cells, taken after pregnancy. The TCR sequence derives from a female donor with multiple sclerosis, enrolled in a pregnancy study. Written as DNA, the CDR3 is TGCAGTGCATCATTCACCGGGGAGCTGTTTTTT. It yields the protein CSASFTGELFF.